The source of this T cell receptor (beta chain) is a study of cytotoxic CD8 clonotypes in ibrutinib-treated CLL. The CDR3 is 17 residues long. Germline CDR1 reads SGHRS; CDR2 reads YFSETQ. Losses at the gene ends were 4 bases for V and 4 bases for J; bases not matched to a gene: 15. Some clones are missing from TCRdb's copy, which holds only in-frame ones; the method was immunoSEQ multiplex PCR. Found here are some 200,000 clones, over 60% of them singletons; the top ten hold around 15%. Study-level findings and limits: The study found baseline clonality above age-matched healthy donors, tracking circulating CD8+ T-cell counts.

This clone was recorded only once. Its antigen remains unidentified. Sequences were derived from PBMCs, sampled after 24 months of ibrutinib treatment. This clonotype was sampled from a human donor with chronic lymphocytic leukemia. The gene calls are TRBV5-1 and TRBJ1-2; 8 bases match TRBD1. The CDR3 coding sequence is TGCGCCAGCAGCATCGGGGGTGCAGGGGGCGCGGGCTATGGCTACACCTTC. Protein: CASSIGGAGGAGYGYTF.